The present entry profiles one T cell receptor beta chain with its context. What it binds is not known. This sample is part of a study of T cell responses to AZD1222 COVID-19 vaccine. Overall study findings and caveats: Most donors were white British, females outnumbered males, and clonal diversity was possibly underestimated. Baseline seropositives among AZD1222 recipients totaled only 6 or 7. Per reports, nearly half of all spike-specific TCRs target regions that are unmutated in variants.

The germline CDR1 and CDR2 sequences are KGHSH and LQKENI. This CDR3 spans 14 amino acids. V lost 2 bases to trimming and J lost 2 bases, with 8 bases between them. Some clones are missing from TCRdb's copy, which holds only in-frame ones; the method was immunoSEQ multiplex PCR. This sample has approximately 110,000 clones, with approximately 88% found just once. This sequence was found in an adult in good health. J is TRBJ2-3 and V is TRBV18; D gene unclear. The sequencing used peripheral blood, collected on day 0 of AZD1222 vaccination. CDR3 sequence: CASSPVPPTDTQYF. CDR3 nucleotide sequence: TGTGCCAGCTCACCAGTGCCCCCCACAGATACGCAGTATTTT.